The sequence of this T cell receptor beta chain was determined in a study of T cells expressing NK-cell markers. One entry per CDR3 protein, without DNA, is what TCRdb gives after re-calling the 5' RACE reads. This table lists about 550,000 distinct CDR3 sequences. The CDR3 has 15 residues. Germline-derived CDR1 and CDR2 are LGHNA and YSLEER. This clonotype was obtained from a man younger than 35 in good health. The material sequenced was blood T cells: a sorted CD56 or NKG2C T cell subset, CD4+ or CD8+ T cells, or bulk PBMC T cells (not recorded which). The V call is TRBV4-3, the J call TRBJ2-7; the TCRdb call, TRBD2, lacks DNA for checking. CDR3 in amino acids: CASSQVGLAGYEQYF.